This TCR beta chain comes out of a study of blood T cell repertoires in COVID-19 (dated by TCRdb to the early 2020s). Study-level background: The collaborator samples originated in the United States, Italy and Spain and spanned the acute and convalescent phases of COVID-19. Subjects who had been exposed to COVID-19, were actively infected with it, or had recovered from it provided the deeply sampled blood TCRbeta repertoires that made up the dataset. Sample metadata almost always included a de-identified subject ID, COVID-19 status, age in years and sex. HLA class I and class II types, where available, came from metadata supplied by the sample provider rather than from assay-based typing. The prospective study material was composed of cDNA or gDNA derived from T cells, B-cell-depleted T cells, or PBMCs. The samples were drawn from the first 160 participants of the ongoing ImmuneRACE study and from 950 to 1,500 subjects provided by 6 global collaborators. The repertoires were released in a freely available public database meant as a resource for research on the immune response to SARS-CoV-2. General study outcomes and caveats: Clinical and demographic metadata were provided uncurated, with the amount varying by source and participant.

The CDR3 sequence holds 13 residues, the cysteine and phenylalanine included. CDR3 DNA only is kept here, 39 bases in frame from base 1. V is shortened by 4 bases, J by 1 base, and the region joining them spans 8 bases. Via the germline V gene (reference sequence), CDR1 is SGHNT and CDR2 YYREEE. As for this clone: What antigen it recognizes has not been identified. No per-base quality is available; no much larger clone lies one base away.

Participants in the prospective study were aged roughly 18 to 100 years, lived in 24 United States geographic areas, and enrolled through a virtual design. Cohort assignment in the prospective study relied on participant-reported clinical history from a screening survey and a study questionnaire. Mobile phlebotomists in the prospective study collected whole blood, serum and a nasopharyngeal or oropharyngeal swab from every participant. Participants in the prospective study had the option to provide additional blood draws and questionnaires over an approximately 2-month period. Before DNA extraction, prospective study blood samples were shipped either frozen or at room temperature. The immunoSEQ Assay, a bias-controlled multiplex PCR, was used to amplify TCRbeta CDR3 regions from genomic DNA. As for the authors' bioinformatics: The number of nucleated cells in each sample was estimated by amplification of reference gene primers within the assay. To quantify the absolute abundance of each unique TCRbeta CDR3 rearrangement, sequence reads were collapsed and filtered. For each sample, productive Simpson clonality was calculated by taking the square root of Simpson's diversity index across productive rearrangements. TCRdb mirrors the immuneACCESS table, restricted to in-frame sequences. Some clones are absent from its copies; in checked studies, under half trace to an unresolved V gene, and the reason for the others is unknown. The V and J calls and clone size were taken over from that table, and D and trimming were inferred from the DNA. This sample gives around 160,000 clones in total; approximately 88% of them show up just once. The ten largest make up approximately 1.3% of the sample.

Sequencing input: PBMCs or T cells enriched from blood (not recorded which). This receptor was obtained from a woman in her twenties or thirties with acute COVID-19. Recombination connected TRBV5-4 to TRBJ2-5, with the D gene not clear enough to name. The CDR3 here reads CASSPWAQETQYF. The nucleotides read TGTGCCAGCAGCCCGTGGGCCCAAGAGACCCAGTACTTC.